These 28 T cell receptor beta chains were all obtained from the same sample, sequenced in a study of cytomegalovirus exposure and HLA in healthy donors. PCR used 60 Vbeta primers and 13 Jbeta primers. Profiling relied on immunoSEQ multiplex PCR, and the TCRdb table lists in-frame clones only, not all of them. The profile covers 120,000 to 150,000 clones, with over 60% appearing a single time and around 1.7% taken by the ten largest. Sequenced: PBMCs. The receptor source for this set is a woman in her 30s in good health and CMV-seronegative.

This clone was seen a few times. This chain uses TRBV7-9 with TRBJ1-2; 7 bases match TRBD1. Germline lookup yields CDR1 SEHNR and CDR2 FQNEAQ (reference sequence). The CDR3 runs 13 residues. V lost 5 bases, J lost 2 bases, and 2 bases stayed unmatched. The CDR3 DNA reads TGTGCCAGCAGCCGGGGACAGAACTATGGCTACACCTTC. As protein: CASSRGQNYGYTF.

This clone has just a few counts. The V call is TRBV19, the J call TRBJ1-2; 7 nucleotides align to TRBD1. The CDR3 has 17 residues. J gave up 0 bases and V 5 bases, and 12 bases lay outside the gene matches. Germline V gene sequence: CDR1 LNHDA, CDR2 SQIVND (reference sequence). The CDR3 DNA reads as TGTGCCAGTAGTCGGGGAACCCAGACAGGGTCTAACTATGGCTACACCTTC. Translation gives CASSRGTQTGSNYGYTF.

The V and J genes are TRBV5-5 and TRBJ1-1; TRBD1 is a possible D gene (5 bases). Germline CDR1 and CDR2: SGHKS and YYEKEE (reference sequence). V lost 4 bases and J 0 bases, leaving 13 bases between the germline ends. This CDR3 has 15 residues. The CDR3 DNA is TGTGCCAGCAGCCGCCAGTCGACAGTGAACACTGAAGCTTTCTTT. Translating it yields CASSRQSTVNTEAFF.

The rearrangement uses TRBV19 and TRBJ2-5, with 9 nucleotides matching TRBD1. The CDR3 contains 15 residues. Germline assignment: CDR1 LNHDA and CDR2 SQIVND (reference sequence). Trimming at V came to 4 bases and at J to 5 bases, leaving 8 bases not matched to a gene. CDR3: CASSTAGQGVETQYF. The CDR3 bases are TGTGCCAGTAGTACAGCGGGACAGGGTGTGGAGACCCAGTACTTC.

This chain uses TRBV5-8 with TRBJ2-7; a possible D gene is TRBD1 (6 bases). CDR1 is SGHTS, CDR2 YDEGEE, per germline. V was clipped by 1 base and J by 0 bases, with 8 bases between them. This CDR3 is 14 amino acids long. The CDR3 DNA reads as TGTGCCAGCAGCTTGAACAGGGACTCCTACGAGCAGTACTTC. Translated, it gives CASSLNRDSYEQYF.

This clone was seen only a few times. V is TRBV6-6 and J is TRBJ2-5; D possibly corresponds to TRBD2 (6 bases). Between the trimmed V and J ends, which lost 5 bases and 2 bases, there was a span of 12 bases. The V gene's germline CDR1 is MNHNY and CDR2 SVGAGI (reference sequence). The CDR3 spans 14 residues. CDR3 protein: CASSQGRTQETQYF. CDR3 DNA: TGTGCCAGCAGTCAAGGGAGGACTCAAGAGACCCAGTACTTC.

V and J are TRBV2 and TRBJ1-2; 9 bases match TRBD1. J was trimmed by 6 bases and V by 6 bases; bases with no gene match: 8. The CDR3 contains 14 residues. In germline, CDR1 is SNHLY, CDR2 FYNNEI. CDR3 sequence (DNA): TGTGCCAGCAGCTCACCGGGACAGGGTGATGGCTACACCTTC. This encodes CASSSPGQGDGYTF. Full variable domain (rest looked up from reference TRBV2 and TRBJ1-2): EPEVTQTPSHQVTQMGQEVILRCVPISNHLYFYWYRQILGQKVEFLVSFYNNEISEKSEIFDDQFSVERPDGSNFTLKIRSTKLEDSAMYFCASSSPGQGDGYTFGSGTRLTVV.

This clone came up a few times. This sequence joins TRBV14 and TRBJ2-3; D not resolved. Trimming removed 4 bases at V and 6 bases at J, with 8 bases between. This CDR3 comprises 12 residues. Germline V gene lookup returns CDR1 SGHDN and CDR2 FVKESK. The CDR3 sequence: CASSLVEDTQYF. The CDR3, as DNA: TGTGCCAGCAGCCTAGTTGAGGATACGCAGTATTTT. The full variable domain, in which reference TRBV14 and TRBJ2-3 provide the parts outside the CDR3, is EAGVTQFPSHSVIEKGQTVTLRCDPISGHDNLYWYRRVMGKEIKFLLHFVKESKQDESGMPNNRFLAERTGGTYSTLKVQPAELEDSGVYFCASSLVEDTQYFGPGTRLTVL.

The chain couples TRBV28 to TRBJ2-1; TRBD1 agrees at 7 bases. CDR1 and CDR2 from the germline V gene are MDHEN and SYDVKM. V gave up 3 bases and J gave up 8 bases; unmatched junction bases: 13. The CDR3 contains 16 residues. CDR3 sequence: CASSLETGVLRDEQFF. The CDR3 bases are TGTGCCAGCAGTTTGGAAACAGGGGTTTTGCGCGATGAGCAGTTCTTC.

The chain carries TRBV7-8 and TRBJ1-2; D is perhaps TRBD1 (6 bases). This CDR3 is 14 amino acids long. Looked up from germline, CDR1 is SGHVS and CDR2 is FQNEAQ. The V and J ends lost 5 bases and 7 bases respectively, with 17 bases between them. The CDR3 region has the DNA TGTGCCAGCAGCCCGGGGCCTGGGACATCTGGCTACACCTTC. Its protein product is CASSPGPGTSGYTF.

This clone has just a few counts. V gene TRBV28 combines with J gene TRBJ1-1; D gene unclear. The CDR3 sequence is 11 residues long. Per the germline V gene, CDR1 is MDHEN and CDR2 is SYDVKM. V was trimmed by 7 bases and J by 0 bases, leaving 3 bases between them. The CDR3 protein is CASTVNTEAFF. Here the CDR3 DNA reads TGTGCCAGCACCGTGAACACTGAAGCTTTCTTT.

CDR3 DNA: TGCGCCAGCAGCGGTGGGTCAGGGCGGAATTCACCCCTCCACTTT. It is translated as CASSGGSGRNSPLHF. V is TRBV5-1 and J is TRBJ1-6; D may be TRBD1 (5 bases). V lost 4 bases and J lost 7, with 15 bases in between. The CDR3 has 15 residues. Germline CDR1 and CDR2: SGHRS and YFSETQ.

The gene calls are TRBV15 and TRBJ1-2, with D hard to call. V gave up 1 base and J gave up 7 bases, with 10 bases separating them. Germline CDR1 is LNHNV and CDR2 is YYDKDF (reference sequence). The CDR3 loop spans 13 amino acids. The CDR3 here is CATSRAVAAGYTF. The CDR3 bases are TGTGCCACCAGCAGAGCCGTCGCGGCTGGCTACACCTTC.

The V call is TRBV6-5, the J call TRBJ1-5; possible D gene TRBD1, 5 bases. Trimming shortened V by 6 bases and J by 6 bases, and 15 bases separated the two germline ends. This CDR3 has 14 residues. In germline, CDR1 is MNHEY, CDR2 SVGAGI. The CDR3 reads CASSPGGGIQPQHF. Written as DNA, the CDR3 is TGTGCCAGCAGCCCTGGGGGGGGAATTCAGCCCCAGCATTTT.

CDR3 DNA: TGTGCCAGCAGCCCCGAGTTCTCTGGGGCCAACGTCCTGACTTTC. The encoded protein is CASSPEFSGANVLTF. This chain joins TRBV5-6 and TRBJ2-6; D not resolved. The CDR3 extends over 15 amino acids. The V gene's germline CDR1 is SGHDT and CDR2 YYEEEE. V dropped 4 bases and J dropped 0 bases, with 8 bases sitting between them.

The chain links TRBV7-2 to TRBJ2-3; weak D call: TRBD2 (5 bases). Germline loops: CDR1 SGHTA, CDR2 FQGNSA. CDR3 size: 16 residues. V was cut by 0 bases and J by 0 bases, with 10 bases left in between. The CDR3 is CASSLAGVSSTDTQYF. DNA of the CDR3: TGTGCCAGCAGCTTAGCGGGAGTTTCTAGCACAGATACGCAGTATTTT.

The rearrangement links TRBV27 to TRBJ1-2; D may be TRBD1 (5 bases). Germline CDR1 reads MNHEY; CDR2 reads SMNVEV (reference sequence). Deletions cut 5 bases from V and 6 bases from J, with 16 bases between. The CDR3 loop spans 14 amino acids. CDR3 sequence: CASSELGRGDGYTF. The CDR3 DNA sequence: TGTGCCAGCAGTGAGCTCGGGAGGGGCGATGGCTACACCTTC.

This chain uses TRBV7-6 with TRBJ1-1, with 7 bases matching TRBD1. CDR1 is SGHVS and CDR2 is FNYEAQ in the germline V gene. The V and J ends lost 5 bases and 5 bases, in that order; junction bases with no gene match: 17. The CDR3 runs to 17 residues. Here the CDR3 reads CASSQGVEGALTTEAFF. The CDR3 nucleotides are TGTGCCAGCAGCCAGGGGGTTGAGGGGGCGCTAACGACTGAAGCTTTCTTT. Filled out from reference TRBV7-6 and TRBJ1-1, the complete variable domain reads GAGVSQSPRYKVTKRGQDVALRCDPISGHVSLYWYRQALGQGPEFLTYFNYEAQQDKSGLPNDRFSAERPEGSISTLTIQRTEQRDSAMYRCASSQGVEGALTTEAFFGQGTRLTVV.

The chain recombines TRBV6-1 with TRBJ1-2, with a tentative D call TRBD1 (5 bases). V lost 0 bases, J lost 2 bases, and 10 bases lay in between. The CDR3 contains 15 residues. Looked up from germline, CDR1 is MNHNS and CDR2 is SASEGT. The CDR3 loop is CASSEARGRNYGYTF. DNA for the CDR3: TGTGCCAGCAGTGAAGCGCGGGGGAGGAACTATGGCTACACCTTC.

The rearrangement links TRBV11-1 to TRBJ2-7; 9 nucleotides line up with TRBD1. This CDR3 has 15 residues. CDR1 is SGHAT and CDR2 is FQDESV in the germline V gene (reference sequence). The J segment lost 4 bases and the V segment lost 4 bases, leaving 8 bases of the junction unmatched. This CDR3 reads CASSSSGQGLYEQYF. CDR3 nucleotides: TGTGCCAGCAGCTCGTCGGGACAGGGATTATACGAGCAGTACTTC.

This clone was recorded once. The chain couples TRBV19 to TRBJ2-7; TRBD1 matches at 7 bases. The CDR3 consists of 15 residues. Germline values: CDR1 LNHDA, CDR2 SQIVND (reference sequence). V trimming: 1 base; J trimming: 3 bases; junction bases outside the gene matches: 6. The CDR3 DNA follows: TGTGCCAGTAGTATAGCAGTTGGGACAGTCTACGAGCAGTACTTC. Its translation is CASSIAVGTVYEQYF.

The chain uses TRBV5-1 and TRBJ2-1, with TRBD2 identical over 13 bases. The germline V gene has CDR1 SGHRS and CDR2 YFSETQ. V was pared by 0 bases and J by 8 bases, with 2 bases of the junction left unmatched. This CDR3 spans 15 amino acids. CDR3 nucleotides: TGCGCCAGCAGCTTGGACACTAGCGGGAGGGATGAGCAGTTCTTC. This encodes CASSLDTSGRDEQFF.

A note on this clone: Other DNA sequences in this sample translate to the same CDR3. The rearrangement uses TRBV14 and TRBJ2-7; 9 positions match TRBD1. V trimming: 3 bases; J trimming: 0 bases; junction bases outside the gene matches: 0. The CDR3 runs to 14 residues. CDR1 SGHDN and CDR2 FVKESK come from the germline V gene. The CDR3 bases are TGTGCCAGCAGCCAGGGACAGGGCTCCTACGAGCAGTACTTC. Translating it yields CASSQGQGSYEQYF. The variable domain in full, completed from reference TRBV14 and TRBJ2-7, reads EAGVTQFPSHSVIEKGQTVTLRCDPISGHDNLYWYRRVMGKEIKFLLHFVKESKQDESGMPNNRFLAERTGGTYSTLKVQPAELEDSGVYFCASSQGQGSYEQYFGPGTRLTVT.

This sequence joins TRBV19 and TRBJ1-1; 8 positions agree with TRBD1. Trimming took 7 bases from V and 6 from J; bases not matched to a gene: 13. The CDR3 spans 15 residues. CDR1 is LNHDA and CDR2 is SQIVND in the germline V gene (reference sequence). CDR3: CASTPAQGGLAEAFF. The CDR3 DNA reads TGTGCCAGTACCCCGGCACAGGGGGGTTTGGCTGAAGCTTTCTTT.

The rearrangement joins TRBV7-2 to TRBJ1-5, with D maybe TRBD1 (5 bases). V was pared by 2 bases and J by 2 bases, with 7 bases between. CDR3 length equals 14 residues. The germline V gene has CDR1 SGHTA and CDR2 FQGNSA. The CDR3 sequence is CASSLWGGNQPQHF. Written as DNA, the CDR3 is TGTGCCAGCAGCTTATGGGGGGGCAATCAGCCCCAGCATTTT. The full variable domain, rest sourced from reference TRBV7-2 and TRBJ1-5, is GAGVSQSPSNKVTEKGKDVELRCDPISGHTALYWYRQSLGQGLEFLIYFQGNSAPDKSGLPSDRFSAERTGGSVSTLTIQRTQQEDSAVYLCASSLWGGNQPQHFGDGTRLSIL.

This clone was seen once. The chain employs TRBV11-2 and TRBJ1-2, with 11 bases lining up with TRBD1. Germline V gene data show CDR1 as SGHAT and CDR2 as FQNNGV. The CDR3 runs 15 residues. Germline trimming cut 5 bases from V and 4 bases from J; bases unmatched to any gene: 6. The CDR3 loop is CASSREGTGGYGYTF. Written as DNA, the CDR3 is TGTGCCAGCAGCCGAGAAGGGACAGGGGGCTATGGCTACACCTTC.

The rearrangement links TRBV10-3 to TRBJ1-2; no reliable D call. Germline CDR1 is ENHRY and CDR2 is SYGVKD. Between the trimmed V and J ends, which lost 3 bases and 4 bases, there was a span of 9 bases. The CDR3 extends over 13 amino acids. The CDR3: CAISEKTAYGYTF. The CDR3 nucleotides are TGTGCCATCAGTGAAAAAACAGCCTATGGCTACACCTTC.

The chain carries TRBV5-1 and TRBJ2-2; D is perhaps TRBD1 (5 bases). Trimming left V 0 bases short and J 4 bases short, with 10 bases between. Germline V lookup: CDR1 SGHRS, CDR2 YFSETQ. The CDR3 is 15 residues long. The CDR3 here is CASSLGQSGTGELFF. The CDR3 nucleotides read TGCGCCAGCAGCTTGGGACAGTCGGGCACCGGGGAGCTGTTTTTT.